This TCR beta chain is from a study of OX40 agonist ivuxolimab in advanced cancers. The overall study: The patients received agonistic anti-OX40 (CD134) antibody ivuxolimab. Overall study results and limits: Low levels of normalized T-cell clonal expansion also appeared in some nonresponders.

In the case of this clone: What it recognizes is unknown.

Clones were read by immunoSEQ multiplex PCR, and TCRdb kept only the in-frame ones, dropping some. The data hold under 90,000 clones, with approximately 85% observed a single time. V was cut by 1 base and J by 4 bases, with 4 bases left in between. This CDR3 has 12 amino acids. The germline V gene has CDR1 LNHNV and CDR2 YYDKDF (reference sequence). The TCR sequence derives from an adult with an advanced solid tumor such as melanoma, head and neck, liver or kidney cancer. This sequence joins TRBV15 and TRBJ1-1; no firm D call. This material consisted of CD4+ or CD8+ T cells sorted from blood, taken in a trial of the OX40 agonist ivuxolimab. The CDR3 DNA follows: TGTGCCACCAGCAGAGCGGTCACTGAAGCTTTCTTT. It yields the protein CATSRAVTEAFF.